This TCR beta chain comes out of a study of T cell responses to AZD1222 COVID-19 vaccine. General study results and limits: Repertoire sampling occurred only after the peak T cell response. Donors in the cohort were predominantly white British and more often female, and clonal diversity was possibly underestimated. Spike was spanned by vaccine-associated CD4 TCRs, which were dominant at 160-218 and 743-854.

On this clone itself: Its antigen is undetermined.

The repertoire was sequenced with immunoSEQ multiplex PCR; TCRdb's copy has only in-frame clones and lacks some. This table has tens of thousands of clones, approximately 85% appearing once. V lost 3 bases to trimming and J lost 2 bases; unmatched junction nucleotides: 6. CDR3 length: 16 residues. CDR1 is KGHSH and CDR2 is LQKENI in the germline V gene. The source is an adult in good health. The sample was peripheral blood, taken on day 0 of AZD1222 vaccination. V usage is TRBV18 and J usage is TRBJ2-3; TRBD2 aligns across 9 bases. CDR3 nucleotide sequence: TGTGCCAGCTCACCTCGGACTAGCGTCGACACAGATACGCAGTATTTT. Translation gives CASSPRTSVDTDTQYF.